Below are 21 T cell receptor beta chains sequenced from a single sample in a study of T cell responses to AZD1222 COVID-19 vaccine. Produced via immunoSEQ multiplex PCR; TCRdb's table is partial and in-frame only. The repertoire holds tens of thousands of clones, 75% to 95% seen once, with roughly 4.8% in the top ten. This material consisted of peripheral blood, taken on day 0 of MenACWY control vaccination. The receptors here all came from an adult in good health.

The V and J genes are TRBV3-1 (or the pseudogene TRBV3-2) and TRBJ2-1; possible D gene TRBD1, 5 bases. CDR3 length: 14 residues. V was trimmed by 1 base and J by 8 bases, leaving 12 bases between them. Looked up from germline, CDR1 is LGHDT and CDR2 is YNNKEL (reference sequence). The CDR3 sequence is CASSQGAGMHEQFF. CDR3 nucleotides: TGTGCCAGCAGCCAAGGCGCAGGGATGCATGAGCAGTTCTTC.

The chain is built from TRBV12-3 or TRBV12-4 and TRBJ1-2; D is unresolved. The V gene lost 5 bases and the J gene lost 7 bases, with 11 bases spanning the gap. CDR3 length: 12 residues. The CDR3 reads CASSLGLGGYTF. The CDR3 coding sequence is TGTGCCAGCAGTCTCGGACTCGGTGGCTACACCTTC.

The genes are TRBV19 and TRBJ1-1; D call uncertain. The CDR3 runs to 11 residues. Germline assignment: CDR1 LNHDA and CDR2 SQIVND (reference sequence). V was pared by 6 bases and J by 8 bases, with 10 bases between. CDR3 sequence: CASRGSVEAFF. CDR3 DNA sequence: TGTGCCAGTAGGGGCAGTGTGGAAGCTTTCTTT.

In this sample, this clone turned up once. The rearrangement joins TRBV7-2 to TRBJ1-2; D is possibly TRBD1 (6 bases). This CDR3 has 14 amino acids. With 5 bases removed from V and 5 bases from J, the gap between germline ends came to 15 bases. Germline V CDR1 and CDR2: SGHTA, FQGNSA. This CDR3 reads CASSPIGGSYGYTF. CDR3 coding DNA: TGTGCCAGCAGCCCAATCGGGGGCTCATATGGCTACACCTTC.

This clone is a singleton in its sample. The CDR3 nucleotides read TGTGCCAGCAGTTTAATTCAGGGGAACACCATATATTTT. Translated: CASSLIQGNTIYF. The chain is built from TRBV12-3 or TRBV12-4 and TRBJ1-3, with a weak D call TRBD1 (6 bases). The V gene lost 2 bases and the J gene lost 7 bases, with 9 bases spanning the gap. The CDR3 totals 13 residues.

As DNA, the CDR3 is TGTGCCAGCTCGGGACAGAGCAATCAGCCCCAGCATTTT. Its protein is CASSGQSNQPQHF. The rearrangement uses TRBV18 and TRBJ1-5; 7 bases are shared with TRBD1. Trimming cost V 6 bases and J 1 base; bases outside gene matches: 0. This CDR3 contains 13 residues. Germline CDR1 reads KGHSH; CDR2 reads LQKENI.

This clone was observed once. Written as DNA, the CDR3 is TGTGCCAGCAGCCAAGACCGGCTTACTGGAAACACCATATATTTT. Translating gives CASSQDRLTGNTIYF. The V call is TRBV3-1 (or the pseudogene TRBV3-2), the J call TRBJ1-3, with D unresolved. Trimming stripped 0 bases from V and 2 bases from J, with 8 bases between. The CDR3 length is 15 residues. The germline gives CDR1 LGHDT, CDR2 YNNKEL (reference sequence).

V gene TRBV18 combines with J gene TRBJ2-7, with TRBD1 matching over 10 bases. The CDR3 is made up of 14 amino acids. V shed 8 bases, J shed 2 bases, and the junction held 6 bases outside the gene matches. Looked up from germline, CDR1 is KGHSH and CDR2 is LQKENI. The DNA of the CDR3 is TGTGCCAGCAGTCCGGGACAGGGGCCCTACGAGCAGTACTTC. Its translation: CASSPGQGPYEQYF.

V usage is TRBV4-3 and J usage is TRBJ1-1; D remains ambiguous. V was cut by 1 base and J by 4 bases, with 7 bases left in between. Germline lookup yields CDR1 LGHNA and CDR2 YSLEER. The CDR3 contains 13 residues. CDR3 sequence reads: CASSQVRATEAFF. CDR3 coding DNA: TGCGCCAGCAGCCAAGTAAGGGCCACTGAAGCTTTCTTT.

The rearrangement uses TRBV7-9 and TRBJ1-5, with 7 bases identical to TRBD1. Germline V CDR1 and CDR2: SEHNR, FQNEAQ (reference sequence). This CDR3 region has 15 residues. Trimming took 6 bases from V and 4 from J; bases not matched to a gene: 9. The CDR3 nucleotides are TGTGCCAGCAGTAGTAACAGGGGCGGGAATCAGCCCCAGCATTTT. Translation gives CASSSNRGGNQPQHF.

DNA for the CDR3: TGTGCCAGCAGCTGGGGGGACATGACAGATACGCAGTATTTT. The encoded protein is CASSWGDMTDTQYF. The chain is built from TRBV5-6 and TRBJ2-3, with D perhaps assigned TRBD1 or TRBD2 (6 bases each). V was trimmed by 3 bases and J by 3 bases, leaving 11 bases between them. This CDR3 comprises 14 residues. Germline CDR1 SGHDT, CDR2 YYEEEE.

This clone appeared a single time. The genes are TRBV4-3 and TRBJ1-1, with D possibly matching TRBD1 (5 bases). Germline V CDR1 and CDR2: LGHNA, YSLEER. The CDR3 covers 15 residues. V lost 1 base and J 2 bases, leaving 11 bases between the germline ends. CDR3 DNA sequence: TGCGCCAGCAGCCAAGGACAGAACATTAACACTGAAGCTTTCTTT. Translating gives CASSQGQNINTEAFF.

This sequence joins TRBV27 and TRBJ2-5; D may be TRBD1 (6 bases). Per germline, CDR1 MNHEY and CDR2 SMNVEV (reference sequence). The CDR3 is 15 amino acids. V was shortened by 10 bases and J by 5 bases, with 23 bases between the two germline ends. CDR3 nucleotide sequence: TGTGCCACCGGCCGCTGGGACACAGATGGGGAGACCCAGTACTTC. Residues: CATGRWDTDGETQYF.

This chain uses TRBV7-9 with TRBJ2-7, with a weak D call TRBD1 (6 bases). The V end was cut by 3 bases, the J end by 2 bases, with 8 bases between. The CDR3 length is 13 residues. CDR1 and CDR2 from the germline V gene are SEHNR and FQNEAQ (reference sequence). In nucleotides, the CDR3 is TGTGCCAGCAGCTTCACAGGGACCTACGAGCAGTACTTC. It yields the protein CASSFTGTYEQYF.

The V and J genes are TRBV10-3 and TRBJ2-7, with 8 bases that match TRBD1. The CDR3 sequence is 15 residues long. CDR1 and CDR2 (germline): ENHRY, SYGVKD. The V and J ends lost 4 bases and 3 bases, in that order; junction bases with no gene match: 8. DNA of the CDR3: TGTGCCATCAGTGGGGATCACAGGGGGGTCTACGAGCAGTACTTC. Its protein product is CAISGDHRGVYEQYF.

The gene calls are TRBV6-1 and TRBJ1-1, with TRBD1 as a possible D gene (6 bases). V was shortened by 0 bases and J by 4 bases, with 18 bases between the two germline ends. CDR3 length: 17 amino acids. Germline CDR1 MNHNS, CDR2 SASEGT. The CDR3 sequence is CASSEAQFTLGGTEAFF. CDR3 DNA: TGTGCCAGCAGTGAAGCACAATTTACCCTAGGGGGCACTGAAGCTTTCTTT.

The V call is TRBV27, the J call TRBJ1-2; 8 positions match TRBD1. CDR3 size: 15 residues. Trimming cost V 3 bases and J 3 bases; bases outside gene matches: 6. Germline CDR1 and CDR2: MNHEY and SMNVEV (reference sequence). Here the CDR3 DNA reads TGTGCCAGCAGTTTTTACGGACAGGGTGACTATGGCTACACCTTC. This gives the protein CASSFYGQGDYGYTF.

The chain employs TRBV28 and TRBJ2-5; TRBD1 agrees at 9 bases. V lost 4 bases to trimming and J lost 5 bases; unmatched junction nucleotides: 5. Germline V lookup: CDR1 MDHEN, CDR2 SYDVKM. CDR3 length: 14 amino acids. In DNA, the CDR3 is TGTGCCAGCAGTTCGGGACAGGGATCGGAGACCCAGTACTTC. Protein: CASSSGQGSETQYF.

V usage is TRBV6-8 and J usage is TRBJ1-5; TRBD1 matches at 8 bases. CDR3 length equals 15 residues. Losses at the gene ends were 10 bases for V and 4 bases for J; bases not matched to a gene: 12. Germline V gene sequence: CDR1 MNHGY, CDR2 SAAAGT. The DNA of the CDR3 is TGTGCCACCTCCGTTAGACAGGGGCTAAATCAGCCCCAGCATTTT. This encodes CATSVRQGLNQPQHF.

This clone was counted a single time. The gene calls are TRBV5-1 and TRBJ1-4; D not resolved. Between the trimmed V and J ends, which lost 4 bases and 8 bases, there was a span of 24 bases. Germline CDR1 reads SGHRS; CDR2 reads YFSETQ. The CDR3 spans 17 residues. DNA of the CDR3: TGCGCCAGCAGCCCGGCCTCCTCCTCGGCCGGGTCAGAAAAACTGTTTTTT. Protein: CASSPASSSAGSEKLFF. Full variable domain (missing parts from reference TRBV5-1 and TRBJ1-4): KAGVTQTPRYLIKTRGQQVTLSCSPISGHRSVSWYQQTPGQGLQFLFEYFSETQRNKGNFPGRFSGRQFSNSRSEMNVSTLELGDSALYLCASSPASSSAGSEKLFFGSGTQLSVL.

This clone was seen once. The gene calls are TRBV30 and TRBJ1-5; D gene unclear. Germline values: CDR1 GTSNPN, CDR2 SVGIG (reference sequence). CDR3 length: 16 residues. V gave up 0 bases and J gave up 0 bases, with 12 bases separating them. The CDR3 nucleotides read TGTGCCTGGAGTGTCCGGCTTTTGGGTAGCAATCAGCCCCAGCATTTT. It translates to CAWSVRLLGSNQPQHF.